The subject of this entry is one TCR beta chain. The data were obtained in a study of blood T cell repertoires in COVID-19. Turning to the study itself: COVID-19 samples collected from the United States, Italy and Spain covered acute and convalescent phases. The analysed material was cDNA or gDNA that came from T cells, B-cell-depleted T cells, or PBMCs.

In the original processing: Counts of nucleated cells, estimated from reference gene primer amplification, were obtained. Profiled with immunoSEQ multiplex PCR; TCRdb holds only in-frame clones, not every one. Clonal size and the V and J genes are those of that table, whereas D and trimming came from the DNA. Of about 59,000 clones in the sample, approximately 80% were seen once. Trimming removed 1 base at V and 2 bases at J, with 11 bases between. This CDR3 comprises 16 residues. Germline V gives CDR1 SGHDN, CDR2 FVKESK. The sequenced sample consisted of peripheral blood. The sequence was collected from a woman older than 75 with acute or convalescent COVID-19. V is TRBV14 and J is TRBJ2-2; the D is unclear. CDR3 amino acids: CASSQGRLLNTGELFF. CDR3 DNA sequence: TGTGCCAGCAGCCAAGGTCGACTTCTTAACACCGGGGAGCTGTTTTTT.